Listed here are 23 T cell receptor beta chains from one sample, sequenced in a study of blood T cell repertoires in COVID-19 (TCRdb year 2020). Libraries were built with the immunoSEQ multiplex PCR assay. Here the immuneACCESS table is served through TCRdb, limited to in-frame sequences with V and J called. Missing clones are a known gap in these copies; in checked studies unresolved V genes cover under half, and the rest lacks a known reason. The sample table records approximately 130,000 clones; around 85% of these occur just once. Clones ranked in the top ten supply 3% to 5% of the sample. Source material: peripheral blood. The receptors derive from a man aged 60-69 years with acute or convalescent COVID-19.

The gene calls are TRBV5-6 and TRBJ1-4; 8 positions agree with TRBD1. CDR1 is SGHDT, CDR2 YYEEEE, per germline. V gave up 4 bases and J gave up 7 bases; unmatched junction bases: 12. The CDR3 runs to 16 residues. CDR3 in DNA: TGTGCCAGCAGCGAGACAGGGGCAGGAAATCGTGAAAAACTGTTTTTT. Translation gives CASSETGAGNREKLFF.

V and J are TRBV27 and TRBJ1-1, with D perhaps matching TRBD1 (5 bases). Germline V gene sequence: CDR1 MNHEY, CDR2 SMNVEV (reference sequence). Trimming shortened V by 6 bases and J by 4 bases, and 21 bases separated the two germline ends. The CDR3 sequence is 16 residues long. The CDR3 is CASRLMGGTEGTEAFF. The CDR3 nucleotides read TGTGCCAGCAGATTAATGGGGGGGACTGAAGGCACTGAAGCTTTCTTT.

This chain joins TRBV9 and TRBJ2-1; possible D gene TRBD2, 6 bases. This CDR3 has 15 amino acids. The germline CDR1 and CDR2 sequences are SGDLS and YYNGEE. V was pared by 10 bases and J by 5 bases, with 22 bases between. The CDR3 nucleotides are TGTGCCGCGAGCCGGGACGGGAGCACCCACAATGAGCAGTTCTTC. As protein: CAASRDGSTHNEQFF.

The V gene is TRBV28, the J gene TRBJ1-4; TRBD1 might be the D (6 bases). The CDR3 contains 15 residues. Per the germline V gene, CDR1 is MDHEN and CDR2 is SYDVKM. Trimming shortened V by 4 bases and J by 5 bases, and 14 bases separated the two germline ends. The CDR3 DNA sequence: TGTGCCAGCAGTTCGTCAGGGGTCCCAAATGAAAAACTGTTTTTT. Protein: CASSSSGVPNEKLFF.

This chain links TRBV6-5 with TRBJ2-1; possibly TRBD2 for D (6 bases). The CDR3 sequence is 12 residues long. V dropped 10 bases and J dropped 3 bases, with 10 bases sitting between them. Germline assignment: CDR1 MNHEY and CDR2 SVGAGI. DNA for the CDR3: TGTGCCATAGGACTATTCTACAATGAGCAGTTCTTC. This encodes CAIGLFYNEQFF.

V gene TRBV19 combines with J gene TRBJ1-1; 8 bases fit TRBD1. The CDR3 loop spans 14 amino acids. The V gene's germline CDR1 is LNHDA and CDR2 SQIVND (reference sequence). Losses at the gene ends were 6 bases for V and 7 bases for J; bases not matched to a gene: 10. Here the CDR3 reads CASRLGQGAVEAFF. The CDR3 DNA is TGTGCCAGTAGGTTAGGACAGGGAGCGGTTGAAGCTTTCTTT.

In this sample, this clone turned up a few times. CDR3 sequence: CSVQDRSLYGYTF. The CDR3 coding sequence is TGCAGCGTACAGGACAGGTCCCTTTATGGCTACACCTTC. V gene TRBV29-1 combines with J gene TRBJ1-2; 7 bases align to TRBD1. CDR3 length: 13 amino acids. Losses at the gene ends were 6 bases for V and 5 bases for J; bases not matched to a gene: 9. Germline V gene sequence: CDR1 SQVTM, CDR2 ANQGSEA. The full variable domain, its missing parts supplied by reference TRBV29-1 and TRBJ1-2, is SAVISQKPSRDICQRGTSLTIQCQVDSQVTMMFWYRQQPGQSLTLIATANQGSEATYESGFVIDKFPISRPNLTFSTLTVSNMSPEDSSIYLCSVQDRSLYGYTFGSGTRLTVV.

V is TRBV19 and J is TRBJ1-5, with D possibly matching TRBD1 (5 bases). V lost 5 bases and J 6 bases, leaving 17 bases between the germline ends. The CDR3 has 15 amino acids. Germline V gives CDR1 LNHDA, CDR2 SQIVND (reference sequence). The CDR3 spells CASSEGKVGGQPQHF. The DNA for the CDR3 is TGTGCCAGTAGTGAGGGCAAGGTGGGGGGTCAGCCCCAGCATTTT. Drawing the rest from reference TRBV19 and TRBJ1-5, the complete variable domain is DGGITQSPKYLFRKEGQNVTLSCEQNLNHDAMYWYRQDPGQGLRLIYYSQIVNDFQKGDIAEGYSVSREKKESFPLTVTSAQKNPTAFYLCASSEGKVGGQPQHFGDGTRLSIL.

The chain carries TRBV6-6 and TRBJ1-5, with TRBD1 matching over 9 bases. The CDR3 has 15 amino acids. Per the germline V gene, CDR1 is MNHNY and CDR2 is SVGAGI (reference sequence). V lost 5 bases, J lost 3 bases, and 5 bases stayed unmatched. This CDR3 reads CASSPTGGVNQPQHF. CDR3 in DNA: TGTGCCAGCAGTCCAACAGGGGGCGTCAATCAGCCCCAGCATTTT.

This clone was recorded only once. The rearrangement joins TRBV6-2 or TRBV6-3 to TRBJ2-7; possible D gene TRBD2, 5 bases. V shed 5 bases and J shed 2 bases, with 16 bases lying between them. The CDR3 contains 15 residues. From germline, CDR1 is MNHEY and CDR2 SVGEGT. This CDR3 is CASSPLIEGPYEQYF. CDR3 sequence (DNA): TGTGCCAGCAGTCCGCTAATAGAGGGCCCCTACGAGCAGTACTTC.

V usage is TRBV7-9 and J usage is TRBJ1-5; TRBD1 agrees at 7 bases. This CDR3 comprises 16 residues. V trimming: 6 bases; J trimming: 2 bases; junction bases outside the gene matches: 10. Germline V CDR1 and CDR2: SEHNR, FQNEAQ (reference sequence). The CDR3 reads CASSPEGAEGNQPQHF. DNA for the CDR3: TGTGCCAGCAGTCCTGAGGGGGCGGAGGGCAATCAGCCCCAGCATTTT.

The CDR3 region has the DNA TGTGCCAGCAGCCGAGCCCGAACTAGCGGAAGATCCTACGAGCAGTACTTC. Residues: CASSRARTSGRSYEQYF. The rearrangement joins TRBV13 to TRBJ2-7; 8 nucleotides align to TRBD2. Germline CDR1 PRHDT, CDR2 FYEKMQ (reference sequence). V shed 5 bases, J shed 1 base, and the junction held 13 bases outside the gene matches. The CDR3 extends over 17 amino acids.

V gene TRBV30 combines with J gene TRBJ2-7; TRBD1 matches 12 bases. The CDR3 consists of 15 residues. V was clipped by 3 bases and J by 8 bases; unmatched bases: 11. Germline loops: CDR1 GTSNPN, CDR2 SVGIG (reference sequence). Here the CDR3 reads CAWRGQGANVFKQYF. The CDR3, as DNA: TGTGCCTGGAGGGGACAGGGGGCGAACGTTTTCAAGCAGTACTTC.

The chain links TRBV28 to TRBJ2-3; 10 positions agree with TRBD2. The junction had 1 base not matched to a gene; V was cut back by 9 bases and J by 1 base. Germline CDR1 is MDHEN and CDR2 is SYDVKM. This CDR3 region has 13 residues. CDR3 sequence reads: CASGTSGTDTQYF. The CDR3 nucleotides are TGTGCCAGTGGGACTAGCGGCACAGATACGCAGTATTTT.

V is TRBV29-1 and J is TRBJ2-2; 9 bases map to TRBD2. Germline CDR1 and CDR2: SQVTM and ANQGSEA. The CDR3 has 16 amino acids. With 4 bases clipped from V and 3 bases from J, the junction kept 9 bases outside the gene matches. CDR3: CSVVVAGGPDTGELFF. CDR3 DNA sequence: TGCAGCGTTGTCGTCGCGGGAGGGCCGGACACCGGGGAGCTGTTTTTT.

The chain carries TRBV27 and TRBJ1-1; 9 nucleotides agree with TRBD1. The germline CDR1 and CDR2 sequences are MNHEY and SMNVEV (reference sequence). The CDR3 runs 14 residues. Trimming took 1 base from V and 4 from J; bases not matched to a gene: 1. The CDR3 here is CASSLYRGRTEAFF. The CDR3 nucleotides are TGTGCCAGCAGTTTATACAGGGGGCGCACTGAAGCTTTCTTT.

V usage is TRBV5-1 and J usage is TRBJ1-1; D possibly corresponds to TRBD1 (5 bases). V was shortened by 0 bases and J by 0 bases, with 12 bases between the two germline ends. The CDR3 is 16 amino acids. Germline loops: CDR1 SGHRS, CDR2 YFSETQ. CDR3 region: CASSLGVTQVNTEAFF. CDR3 DNA sequence: TGCGCCAGCAGCTTGGGGGTTACACAGGTGAACACTGAAGCTTTCTTT.

For the CDR3, the DNA is TGCGCCAGCAGCCAAGGCGGGACCCTCGCCGAGCAGTACTTC. Translated: CASSQGGTLAEQYF. This chain connects TRBV5-1 to TRBJ2-7; D is perhaps TRBD2 (6 bases). The CDR3 runs 14 residues. Germline CDR1 SGHRS, CDR2 YFSETQ. Trimming took 4 bases from V and 6 from J, leaving 17 bases between them.

Here the CDR3 reads CASSPPGLTQYF. As DNA, the CDR3 is TGTGCCAGCAGCCCTCCTGGGCTCACCCAGTACTTC. The chain carries TRBV7-8 and TRBJ2-5, with D unresolved. The CDR3 contains 12 residues. Trimming stripped 5 bases from V and 8 bases from J, with 12 bases between. The germline V gene encodes CDR1 SGHVS and CDR2 FQNEAQ. Supplemented by reference TRBV7-8 and TRBJ2-5, the full variable domain reads GAGVSQSPRYKVAKRGQDVALRCDPISGHVSLFWYQQALGQGPEFLTYFQNEAQLDKSGLPSDRFFAERPEGSVSTLKIQRTQQEDSAVYLCASSPPGLTQYFGPGTRLLVL.

This chain links TRBV6-5 with TRBJ1-5, with a weak D call TRBD1 (6 bases). Germline V gene data show CDR1 as MNHEY and CDR2 as SVGAGI. V was cut by 6 bases and J by 7 bases, with 16 bases left in between. CDR3 length: 14 residues. For the CDR3, the DNA is TGTGCCAGCAGCCTGGACTCAGGGGAACAGCCCCAGCATTTT. Protein sequence: CASSLDSGEQPQHF.

V is TRBV7-8 and J is TRBJ1-1; TRBD1 might be the D (6 bases). CDR1 and CDR2 from the germline V gene are SGHVS and FQNEAQ. V lost 10 bases and J lost 4, with 22 bases in between. CDR3 length: 15 amino acids. The CDR3 spells CATQPKQGGSTEAFF. The CDR3 DNA sequence: TGTGCCACCCAACCTAAACAGGGAGGGTCCACTGAAGCTTTCTTT.

V and J are TRBV5-1 and TRBJ2-2; TRBD2 might be the D (6 bases). CDR1 is SGHRS and CDR2 is YFSETQ in the germline V gene. This CDR3 region has 19 residues. V lost 4 bases to trimming and J lost 2 bases, with 24 bases between them. CDR3 nucleotide sequence: TGCGCCAGCAGCCCGGAGGGGAGTCCCAGACAGCGAAACACCGGGGAGCTGTTTTTT. Amino acid sequence: CASSPEGSPRQRNTGELFF.

This chain joins TRBV29-1 and TRBJ1-2; 8 bases fit TRBD1. V trimming: 7 bases; J trimming: 7 bases; junction bases outside the gene matches: 11. Germline V CDR1 and CDR2: SQVTM, ANQGSEA. This CDR3 is built from 13 residues. CDR3 amino acids: CSASLTGVVGYTF. CDR3 DNA: TGCAGCGCCTCCTTGACAGGGGTGGTTGGCTACACCTTC.